These T cell receptor beta chains were read from a single sample in a study of blood T cell repertoires in COVID-19. Repertoires were generated with immunoSEQ multiplex PCR, while TCRdb's copy carries only in-frame clones and drops some. The sample carries fewer than 250,000 clones, about 84% recorded once. Source material: peripheral blood. Receptors were obtained from an elderly woman with COVID-19, enrolled during active disease. The CDR3 runs from the conserved cysteine through the conserved F or W. D genes are given only for firm matches. Clone size, where shown, is once, few, many, or a class for clones that have expanded.

v_call	cdr3_length	j_call	clone_size	d_call	cdr3_aa	cdr3_nt
TRBV13	14	TRBJ1-1	NA	NA	CASSFQPGSTEAFF	TGTGCCAGCAGCTTTCAACCTGGGAGCACTGAAGCTTTCTTT
TRBV4-3	15	TRBJ1-3	NA	NA	CASSQGFGGGDTIYF	TGCGCCAGCAGCCAAGGCTTCGGAGGAGGAGACACCATATATTTT
TRBV12-3/TRBV12-4	12	TRBJ2-7	NA	NA	CASRMQGWEQYF	TGTGCCAGCAGGATGCAGGGTTGGGAGCAGTACTTC
TRBV6-5	15	TRBJ2-6	NA	NA	CASSLRGSGANVLTF	TGTGCCAGCAGTCTCAGGGGCTCTGGGGCCAACGTCCTGACTTTC
TRBV6-2/TRBV6-3	13	TRBJ1-1	NA	TRBD1	CASSRTGGTEAFF	TGTGCCAGCAGTCGGACAGGGGGCACTGAAGCTTTCTTT
TRBV27	15	TRBJ2-3	NA	TRBD1	CASRPGTGAKDTQYF	TGTGCCAGCAGGCCCGGGACAGGGGCGAAAGATACGCAGTATTTT
TRBV9	14	TRBJ2-2	NA	TRBD1	CASSVGDSAGELFF	TGTGCCAGCAGCGTAGGGGACAGCGCCGGGGAGCTGTTTTTT
TRBV10-3	13	TRBJ1-4	NA	NA	CAISQGYNEKLFF	TGTGCCATCAGCCAGGGATATAATGAAAAACTGTTTTTT
TRBV6-5	11	TRBJ2-7	NA	TRBD1	CASSYQGASYF	TGTGCCAGCAGTTACCAGGGGGCATCGTACTTC
TRBV7-8	12	TRBJ1-1	NA	NA	CASSLVASEAFF	TGTGCCAGCAGCTTAGTAGCATCTGAAGCTTTCTTT
TRBV29-1	12	TRBJ1-1	few	TRBD1	CSVRQGYTEAFF	TGCAGCGTTCGACAGGGGTACACTGAAGCTTTCTTT
TRBV21-1	18	TRBJ1-2	NA	NA	CASSKRKRGRYTNYGYTF	TGTGCCAGCAGCAAAAGGAAAAGGGGGCGATACACTAACTATGGCTACACCTTC
TRBV6-5	12	TRBJ1-2	NA	NA	CASSFGGYGYTF	TGTGCCAGCAGTTTCGGAGGCTATGGCTACACCTTC
TRBV25-1	13	TRBJ1-2	NA	TRBD1	CASSASGGYGYTF	TGTGCCAGCAGTGCCTCAGGGGGGTATGGCTACACCTTC
TRBV6-5	13	TRBJ1-4	NA	NA	CASSYLPNEKLFF	TGTGCCAGCAGTTACCTTCCGAATGAAAAACTGTTTTTT
TRBV30	12	TRBJ2-5	NA	NA	CAWSSYQETQYF	TGTGCCTGGAGTTCGTACCAAGAGACCCAGTACTTC
TRBV18	18	TRBJ2-5	NA	TRBD1	CASSPPMGTGGVRETQYF	TGTGCCAGCTCACCCCCGATGGGGACAGGAGGGGTGAGAGAGACCCAGTACTTC
TRBV5-1	15	TRBJ2-5	NA	TRBD1	CASSLPTGNQETQYF	TGCGCCAGCAGCTTGCCGACAGGGAACCAAGAGACCCAGTACTTC
TRBV7-6	15	TRBJ1-5	NA	NA	CASSLDPGAGQPQHF	TGTGCCAGCAGCTTAGACCCAGGGGCGGGTCAGCCCCAGCATTTT
TRBV5-1	16	TRBJ1-3	once	NA	CASSLAPQGEGNTIYF	TGCGCCAGCAGCTTGGCCCCCCAGGGTGAAGGAAACACCATATATTTT
TRBV14	12	TRBJ1-6	NA	NA	CASSRGNSPLHF	TGTGCCAGCAGCCGAGGTAATTCACCCCTCCACTTT
TRBV5-1	16	TRBJ1-2	NA	NA	CASSLGAGLANYGYTF	TGCGCCAGCAGCTTGGGGGCAGGGCTGGCTAACTATGGCTACACCTTC
TRBV7-9	16	TRBJ1-2	NA	NA	CASSLANAGLGWGYTF	TGTGCCAGCAGCTTAGCTAATGCAGGCCTTGGCTGGGGCTACACCTTC
TRBV6-5	15	TRBJ1-2	NA	TRBD1	CASSYQAGGGYGYTF	TGTGCCAGCAGTTACCAGGCAGGGGGCGGCTATGGCTACACCTTC
TRBV18	15	TRBJ2-1	NA	TRBD1	CASSPPGTGENEQFF	TGTGCCAGCTCACCACCGGGGACAGGGGAGAATGAGCAGTTCTTC
TRBV5-1	15	TRBJ2-2	NA	NA	CASSLVPRGTGELFF	TGCGCCAGCAGCTTGGTGCCCAGGGGCACCGGGGAGCTGTTTTTT
TRBV28	15	TRBJ1-6	NA	NA	CASRLQGTYNSPLHF	TGTGCCAGCAGACTACAGGGCACATATAATTCACCCCTCCACTTT
TRBV4-3	17	TRBJ2-7	NA	NA	CASSQGWASVSSWEQYF	TGCGCCAGCAGCCAAGGGTGGGCTAGCGTGTCATCGTGGGAGCAGTACTTC
TRBV5-5	14	TRBJ2-4	NA	NA	CASSPPYSQNIQYF	TGTGCCAGCAGCCCCCCCTACTCCCAAAACATTCAGTACTTC
TRBV6-6	13	TRBJ2-2	NA	TRBD1	CASSYSTGGKLFF	TGTGCCAGCAGTTACTCGACAGGGGGCAAGCTGTTTTTT
TRBV5-6	12	TRBJ1-2	NA	NA	CASSLADYGYTF	TGTGCCAGCAGCTTGGCGGACTATGGCTACACCTTC
TRBV19	14	TRBJ2-3	NA	TRBD1	CATRTGGFTDTQYF	TGTGCCACCCGGACAGGGGGCTTTACAGATACGCAGTATTTT
TRBV18	17	TRBJ2-6	once	TRBD1	CASSPPTGSSGANVLTF	TGTGCCAGCTCACCACCGACAGGGAGCTCTGGGGCCAACGTCCTGACTTTC
TRBV3-1/TRBV3-2	17	TRBJ1-2	NA	NA	CASSQRGGHGDNDGYTF	TGTGCCAGCAGCCAACGCGGTGGACATGGGGATAACGATGGCTACACCTTC
TRBV30	13	TRBJ1-4	NA	NA	CAWSLGGREKLFF	TGTGCCTGGAGTCTCGGGGGGCGTGAAAAACTGTTTTTT
TRBV19	16	TRBJ1-4	once	TRBD1	CASRDRGEGTNEKLFF	TGTGCCAGTAGGGACAGGGGAGAAGGAACTAATGAAAAACTGTTTTTT
TRBV19	16	TRBJ1-5	few	TRBD1	CASSMSGTGGGQPQHF	TGTGCCAGTAGTATGTCCGGGACAGGGGGCGGGCAGCCCCAGCATTTT